Listed here are 32 T cell receptor beta chains from one sample, sequenced in a study of liver allograft versus peripheral blood T cells. Study in general: T cell receptor repertoires in transplanted livers were compared with those in recipients' peripheral blood.

Each CDR3 protein gets one entry after TCRdb re-called the reads with MiXCR. The sample lists over 10,000 distinct CDR3 sequences; around 20% were seen once. The receptors shown here come from a human patient who had a liver transplant. Some T cells may trace back to the graft donor.

This clonotype was detected only a few times. V gene TRBV6-5 combines with J gene TRBJ2-5, with D possibly being TRBD2 (5 bases). The CDR3 totals 13 residues. From germline, CDR1 is MNHEY and CDR2 SVGAGI. V was pared by 5 bases and J by 5 bases, with 12 bases between. CDR3 bases: TGTGCCAGCAGTCACCGGGGAGATGAGACCCAGTACTTC. Translating it yields CASSHRGDETQYF.

This rearrangement joins TRBV27 to TRBJ2-7; D unresolved. This CDR3 has 13 residues. Trimming cost V 3 bases and J 7 bases, with 13 bases left between them. Germline assignment: CDR1 MNHEY and CDR2 SMNVEV (reference sequence). This CDR3 reads CASSFLDPWEQYF. CDR3 coding DNA: TGTGCCAGCAGTTTCTTGGACCCCTGGGAGCAGTACTTC.

The gene calls are TRBV3-1 and TRBJ1-4; weak D call: TRBD1 (5 bases). The germline V and J ends were trimmed by 1 base and 10 bases, with 10 bases remaining between them. Per germline, CDR1 LGHDT and CDR2 YNNKEL (reference sequence). There are 13 residues in the CDR3. CDR3 in amino acids: CASSQGWDAKLFF. In nucleotides, the CDR3 is TGTGCCAGCAGCCAAGGGTGGGACGCAAAACTGTTTTTT.

This clonotype is medium-sized (0.01 to 0.1%). The genes are TRBV6-5 and TRBJ1-6; D is perhaps TRBD1 (6 bases). V gave up 4 bases and J gave up 7 bases, with 17 bases separating them. The CDR3 has 16 amino acids. Germline V lookup: CDR1 MNHEY, CDR2 SVGAGI. The CDR3 region is CASSSSYNRANSPLHF. CDR3 DNA: TGTGCCAGCAGTTCATCTTACAACAGGGCGAATTCACCCCTCCACTTT.

The rearrangement joins TRBV20-1 to TRBJ2-7, with D possibly being TRBD1 (6 bases). The CDR3 totals 14 residues. Germline V CDR1 and CDR2: DFQATT, SNEGSKA (reference sequence). V lost 6 bases and J lost 0, with 15 bases in between. The CDR3 sequence is CSARRDTFSYEQYF. The CDR3 DNA follows: TGCAGTGCCCGTCGGGACACCTTCTCCTACGAGCAGTACTTC.

By sample fraction, this clonotype is medium-sized. The chain recombines TRBV18 with TRBJ1-3; D is perhaps TRBD1 (6 bases). The V end was cut by 2 bases, the J end by 9 bases, with 11 bases between. The CDR3 length is 13 residues. Germline loops: CDR1 KGHSH, CDR2 LQKENI. This CDR3 reads CASSPIQGPTIYF. The CDR3 DNA is TGTGCCAGCTCACCAATACAGGGACCCACCATATATTTT.

The chain links TRBV5-6 to TRBJ2-7; a weak D match, TRBD2 (6 bases). The V gene's germline CDR1 is SGHDT and CDR2 YYEEEE. V was shortened by 0 bases and J by 4 bases, with 17 bases between the two germline ends. This CDR3 has 16 residues. The DNA of the CDR3 is TGTGCCAGCAGCTTGGCCGGAGCGGGTGGCATTTACGAGCAGTACTTC. Its protein is CASSLAGAGGIYEQYF.

CDR3 protein: CASSRAAGENYEQYF. The CDR3 DNA reads TGTGCCAGTAGTCGGGCGGCAGGAGAGAACTACGAGCAGTACTTC. The chain uses TRBV19 and TRBJ2-7; D gene uncertain. Germline lookup yields CDR1 LNHDA and CDR2 SQIVND (reference sequence). V lost 5 bases to trimming and J lost 3 bases, with 17 bases between them. The CDR3 totals 15 residues.

The chain uses TRBV6-5 and TRBJ2-7, with TRBD2 identical over 8 bases. J was trimmed by 6 bases and V by 5 bases; bases with no gene match: 9. This CDR3 region has 14 residues. In germline, CDR1 is MNHEY, CDR2 SVGAGI. The CDR3 sequence is CASSPGGLVGEQYF. The CDR3 DNA reads TGTGCCAGCAGTCCTGGGGGACTAGTGGGCGAGCAGTACTTC.

This clonotype is categorized as medium-sized (0.01 to 0.1%). This rearrangement joins TRBV27 to TRBJ1-1; no definite D call. Trimming took 6 bases from V and 8 from J, leaving 19 bases between them. Germline assignment: CDR1 MNHEY and CDR2 SMNVEV (reference sequence). The CDR3 runs 14 residues. The CDR3 spells CASRNAAPKREAFF. As DNA, the CDR3 is TGTGCCAGCAGAAACGCAGCACCCAAGAGAGAAGCTTTCTTT.

Notes on this clonotype: A clone one base away is much larger, so this may be a read error. The chain couples TRBV18 to TRBJ2-7; D is possibly TRBD1 or TRBD2 (5 bases each). The CDR3 is made up of 14 amino acids. Per germline, CDR1 KGHSH and CDR2 LQKENI. Trimming stripped 5 bases from V and 2 bases from J, with 13 bases between. The CDR3: CASSRETETYEQYF. The DNA of the CDR3 is TGTGCCAGCTCAAGGGAGACAGAGACCTACGAGCAGTACTTC.

This chain's CDR3 is CASSRRHQPQHF. CDR3 nucleotides: TGTGCCAGCAGCCGGAGACATCAGCCCCAGCATTTT. V and J are TRBV28 and TRBJ1-5; no clear D gene. Germline V gives CDR1 MDHEN, CDR2 SYDVKM. Trimming cost V 6 bases and J 5 bases, with 8 bases left between them. The CDR3 sequence is 12 residues long.

This clonotype was found once. A much larger clone is a single base away; this may be a read error. The chain employs TRBV10-3 and TRBJ1-4; unclear D gene. Germline V gene data show CDR1 as ENHRY and CDR2 as SYGVKD. Trimming shortened V by 5 bases and J by 7 bases, and 20 bases separated the two germline ends. There are 16 residues in the CDR3. CDR3 in amino acids: CAISYPPETGVEKLFF. DNA of the CDR3: TGTGCCATCAGTTACCCGCCGGAGACCGGAGTTGAAAAACTGTTTTTT.

This clonotype was picked up many times. The chain combines TRBV7-2 with TRBJ2-5; 10 bases line up with TRBD1. J lost 4 bases, V lost 5 bases, and 4 bases had no gene match. The CDR3 has 14 residues. Germline values: CDR1 SGHTA, CDR2 FQGNSA. The CDR3 DNA sequence: TGTGCCAGCAGCCCACGGACAGGGGGAGAGACCCAGTACTTC. It codes for CASSPRTGGETQYF.

In this sample, this clonotype is medium-sized. The genes are TRBV9 and TRBJ2-2; 10 nucleotides agree with TRBD1. Germline loops: CDR1 SGDLS, CDR2 YYNGEE. The CDR3 runs 17 residues. With 1 base clipped from V and 2 bases from J, the junction kept 5 bases outside the gene matches. The CDR3 region has the DNA TGTGCCAGCAGCGTAAGGAGGGACAGGGGCAACACCGGGGAGCTGTTTTTT. It yields the protein CASSVRRDRGNTGELFF.

In its sample, this clonotype ranks as medium-sized. V is TRBV6-5 and J is TRBJ2-7; 7 nucleotides align to TRBD2. The CDR3 consists of 15 residues. Germline loops: CDR1 MNHEY, CDR2 SVGAGI. Losses at the gene ends were 2 bases for V and 0 bases for J; bases not matched to a gene: 4. Written as DNA, the CDR3 is TGTGCCAGCAGTTACCAGCGGGGATACTCCTACGAGCAGTACTTC. It specifies CASSYQRGYSYEQYF.

This clonotype was counted many times. The chain has TRBV6-5 and TRBJ2-7; 9 positions agree with TRBD2. The CDR3 is made up of 16 amino acids. J was trimmed by 6 bases and V by 5 bases; bases with no gene match: 14. Germline V gives CDR1 MNHEY, CDR2 SVGAGI. CDR3: CASSQAAGGPSGEQYF. The CDR3 region has the DNA TGTGCCAGCAGTCAAGCGGCGGGAGGGCCGAGCGGCGAGCAGTACTTC.

In its sample, this clonotype was seen many times. This chain connects TRBV27 to TRBJ1-1; D gene unclear. The V end was cut by 6 bases, the J end by 0 bases, with 11 bases between. CDR3 length equals 14 residues. The V gene's germline CDR1 is MNHEY and CDR2 SMNVEV (reference sequence). The CDR3 bases are TGTGCCAGCAGCCCACCCAAGATGAACACTGAAGCTTTCTTT. It is translated as CASSPPKMNTEAFF.

This clonotype was seen more than once but under ten times. The chain links TRBV7-2 to TRBJ1-6; D call uncertain. This CDR3 spans 18 amino acids. Germline CDR1 is SGHTA and CDR2 is FQGNSA. Trimming left V 1 base short and J 0 bases short, with 13 bases between. This CDR3 reads CASSLVDGSSSYNSPLHF. The CDR3 nucleotides read TGTGCCAGCAGCTTAGTTGACGGGTCGAGCTCCTATAATTCACCCCTCCACTTT. The full variable domain, in which reference TRBV7-2 and TRBJ1-6 provide the parts outside the CDR3, is GAGVSQSPSNKVTEKGKDVELRCDPISGHTALYWYRQSLGQGLEFLIYFQGNSAPDKSGLPSDRFSAERTGGSVSTLTIQRTQQEDSAVYLCASSLVDGSSSYNSPLHFGNGTRLTVT.

The gene calls are TRBV20-1 and TRBJ2-1; 11 nucleotides line up with TRBD2. The CDR3 is made up of 17 amino acids. Per germline, CDR1 DFQATT and CDR2 SNEGSKA (reference sequence). V shed 2 bases, J shed 10 bases, and the junction held 16 bases outside the gene matches. CDR3 sequence: CSARSLISSGRAGEQFF. For the CDR3, the DNA is TGCAGTGCTAGATCCCTAATTAGTAGCGGGAGGGCCGGAGAGCAGTTCTTC.

This clonotype was counted at least ten times. The gene calls are TRBV10-3 and TRBJ2-1; D ambiguous. The germline V gene encodes CDR1 ENHRY and CDR2 SYGVKD. The CDR3 runs 13 residues. V was shortened by 6 bases and J by 7 bases, with 13 bases between the two germline ends. CDR3 nucleotide sequence: TGTGCCATCAGCCACTCGGTGGGGAATGAGCAGTTCTTC. Its translation: CAISHSVGNEQFF.

This clonotype was seen at least ten times. The V gene is TRBV6-1, the J gene TRBJ2-7; D possibly corresponds to TRBD1 (6 bases). The CDR3 loop spans 14 amino acids. V was trimmed by 6 bases and J by 0 bases, leaving 12 bases between them. Germline-derived CDR1 and CDR2 are MNHNS and SASEGT. The CDR3 spells CASRRQADSYEQYF. In nucleotides, the CDR3 is TGTGCCAGCAGGCGACAGGCCGACTCCTACGAGCAGTACTTC.

This clonotype was observed at least ten times. The chain combines TRBV30 with TRBJ1-3; weak D call: TRBD1 (5 bases). Germline V lookup: CDR1 GTSNPN, CDR2 SVGIG (reference sequence). With 2 bases removed from V and 9 bases from J, the gap between germline ends came to 17 bases. This CDR3 has 14 amino acids. The CDR3 region has the DNA TGTGCCTGGAGTCCATGGAGGGGCCCCCTCACCATATATTTT. Translating it yields CAWSPWRGPLTIYF.

This clonotype was seen many times. This chain links TRBV19 with TRBJ2-7; no clear D gene. V lost 1 base, J lost 1 base, and 8 bases lay in between. There are 14 residues in the CDR3. Germline CDR1 and CDR2: LNHDA and SQIVND (reference sequence). DNA for the CDR3: TGTGCCAGTAGTATAGGTTCCGGATCCTACGAGCAGTACTTC. This translates into CASSIGSGSYEQYF.

This clonotype is classed as medium-sized. The chain couples TRBV6-1 to TRBJ2-7; TRBD1 or TRBD2 may be the D gene (5 bases each). Germline V lookup: CDR1 MNHNS, CDR2 SASEGT. Deletions cut 7 bases from V and 2 bases from J, with 18 bases between. The length of the CDR3 is 15 residues. CDR3 sequence (DNA): TGTGCCAGCACCCCCAGGGTGGCGGGTCCCTACGAGCAGTACTTC. It codes for CASTPRVAGPYEQYF.

By proportion, this clonotype is medium-sized. The chain couples TRBV6-5 to TRBJ2-2, with a weak D call TRBD2 (5 bases). Looked up from germline, CDR1 is MNHEY and CDR2 is SVGAGI. The CDR3 has 14 amino acids. With 6 bases removed from V and 6 bases from J, the gap between germline ends came to 14 bases. The CDR3 protein is CASRRTGGAGELFF. In DNA form, the CDR3 reads TGTGCCAGCAGGCGGACTGGCGGTGCCGGGGAGCTGTTTTTT.

This clonotype is medium-sized within its sample. The V gene is TRBV6-5, the J gene TRBJ1-2; D is uncertain. Germline values: CDR1 MNHEY, CDR2 SVGAGI. The CDR3 covers 14 residues. Trimming pared 5 bases from V and 5 bases from J, leaving 15 bases between. CDR3 DNA: TGTGCCAGCAGTCGGGCTGAGGAGTGGTATGGCTACACCTTC. As protein: CASSRAEEWYGYTF.

This clonotype has just a few counts. CDR3 nucleotides: TGTGCCACCGTCGACAGGGGACCCAATCAGCCCCAGCATTTT. It encodes CATVDRGPNQPQHF. The genes are TRBV28 and TRBJ1-5, with TRBD1 identical over 8 bases. Germline V CDR1 and CDR2: MDHEN, SYDVKM. The trim removed 10 bases at V and 3 bases at J, leaving 8 bases unmatched. This CDR3 is built from 14 residues.

The V gene is TRBV15, the J gene TRBJ1-1; D might be TRBD1 (6 bases). Germline loops: CDR1 LNHNV, CDR2 YYDKDF (reference sequence). The CDR3 has 14 amino acids. Trimming shortened V by 3 bases and J by 1 base, and 9 bases separated the two germline ends. This CDR3 is CATSRGQKNTEAFF. The CDR3 DNA reads TGTGCCACCAGCAGGGGACAAAAGAACACTGAAGCTTTCTTT.

This clonotype was counted between two and nine times. The chain has TRBV18 and TRBJ2-7; 14 positions agree with TRBD2. This CDR3 is 15 amino acids long. V lost 4 bases to trimming and J lost 7 bases; unmatched junction nucleotides: 6. Germline lookup yields CDR1 KGHSH and CDR2 LQKENI. The CDR3 is CASSRLAGGPGEQYF. CDR3 in DNA: TGTGCCAGCTCACGACTAGCGGGAGGGCCGGGGGAGCAGTACTTC.

The genes are TRBV28 and TRBJ2-1; D could derive from TRBD1 or TRBD2 (5 bases each). Deletions cut 8 bases from V and 0 bases from J, with 8 bases between. This CDR3 is built from 13 residues. CDR1 is MDHEN and CDR2 is SYDVKM in the germline V gene. CDR3 DNA sequence: TGTGCCAGCGGGGGACCCTCCTACAATGAGCAGTTCTTC. This translates into CASGGPSYNEQFF.

The gene calls are TRBV20-1 and TRBJ2-1, with TRBD2 matching over 10 bases. Germline V gene sequence: CDR1 DFQATT, CDR2 SNEGSKA (reference sequence). Unmatched junction bases numbered 7, after V lost 5 bases and J lost 15 bases. The CDR3 has 11 amino acids. The CDR3 region has the DNA TGCAGTGCTCTACTAGCGGGGAACAGGTTCTTC. It translates to CSALLAGNRFF.